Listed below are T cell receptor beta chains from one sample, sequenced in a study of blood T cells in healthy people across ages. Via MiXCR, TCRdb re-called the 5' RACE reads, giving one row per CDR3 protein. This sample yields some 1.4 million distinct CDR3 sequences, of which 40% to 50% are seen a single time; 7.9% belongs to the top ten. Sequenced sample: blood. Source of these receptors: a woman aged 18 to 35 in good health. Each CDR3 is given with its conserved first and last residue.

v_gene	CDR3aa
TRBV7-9	CAGSYIGEQYF
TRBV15	CATSGGTYEQYF
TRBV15	CATSTGQGTYEQYF
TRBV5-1	CASSLGTDRAFF
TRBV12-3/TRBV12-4	CASSFSDRISYGYTF
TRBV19	CASSTSGFTLAKNIQYF
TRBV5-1	CASSLAMASGAKETQYF
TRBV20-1	CSAPISGVETQYF
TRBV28	CASSFPDREGYNSPLHF
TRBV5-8	CASRRSGTGALGAFF
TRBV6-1	CASSEEEGRVGYGYTF
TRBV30	CAWTRFSPDTQYF
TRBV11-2	CASSLVRGGEQYF
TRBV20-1	CSASNLGQAPTYGYTF
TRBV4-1	CASRVETSSHEQYF
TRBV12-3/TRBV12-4	CASSPPGPVVEAFF
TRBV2	CASSEGGQETQYF
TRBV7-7	CASSPSPREETQYF
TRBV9	CASSAPGTSGKNEQFF
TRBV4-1	CASSPLRADQPQHF
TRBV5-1	CASSLGGRTGVSDTQYF
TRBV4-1	CASSQRPPGQVSYNEQFF
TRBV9	CASSLFTGVNEKLFF
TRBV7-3	CASSLTGPGQGVTDTQYF
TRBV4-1	CASSQEVRGHSTDTQYF
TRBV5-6	CASSLYRADEQFF
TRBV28	CASSFVAGTDTQYF